Listed below are T cell receptor beta chains from one sample, sequenced in a study of siplizumab effects on memory and regulatory T cells. The table came from immunoSEQ multiplex PCR; TCRdb's copy has only in-frame clones and leaves some out. The sample has 94,000 or so clones, 93% seen once. The sequenced sample consisted of CD8+ T cells sorted from blood. These receptors came from a human donor in good health. The CDR3 runs from the conserved cysteine through the conserved F or W. D genes are given only for firm matches. Clone size is not always given. Where it is, it says once, few, many or a class for expanded clones.

D gene,clone size,V gene,J gene,CDR3 DNA,CDR3 protein
TRBD2,once,TRBV4-1,TRBJ2-1,TGCGCCAGCAGCCAATCTAGCGGGCCTTCATCCTACAATGAGCAGTTCTTC,CASSQSSGPSSYNEQFF
TRBD1,NA,TRBV5-6,TRBJ1-1,TGTGCCAGCAGCCAGGGGGCGTGGAACACTGAAGCTTTCTTT,CASSQGAWNTEAFF
TRBD2,NA,TRBV27,TRBJ2-1,TGTGCCAGCAGTGATATTAGCGGGAGGGGTGAGCAGTTCTTC,CASSDISGRGEQFF
TRBD2,NA,TRBV4-2,TRBJ2-1,TGTGCCAGCAGCCAAGATCTCCCTTCGGGACTAAACAATGAGCAGTTCTTC,CASSQDLPSGLNNEQFF
TRBD1,NA,TRBV6-5,TRBJ2-7,TGTGCCAGCAGTTATTTCGATGGGACAGCCCCCTACGAGCAGTACTTC,CASSYFDGTAPYEQYF
NA,NA,TRBV7-9,TRBJ1-1,TGTGCCAGCAGCCCCCCAACGGGAATGAACACTGAAGCTTTCTTT,CASSPPTGMNTEAFF
NA,NA,TRBV6-5,TRBJ2-7,TGTGCCAGCAGTCCAGACAGGTACGAGCAGTACTTC,CASSPDRYEQYF
TRBD2,once,TRBV14,TRBJ2-1,TGTGCCAGCAGCCAAGTCCCTCGTGGACTAGCGGGCAGAGTGAGACTCAATGAGCAGTTCTTC,CASSQVPRGLAGRVRLNEQFF
NA,NA,TRBV30,TRBJ1-5,TGTGCCTGGTCGGTAGGGGCGGGACAGCCCCAGCATTTT,CAWSVGAGQPQHF
TRBD1,medium-sized,TRBV27,TRBJ1-1,TGTGCCAGCAGTTTATGGGACAGAAACACTGAAGCTTTCTTT,CASSLWDRNTEAFF
NA,NA,TRBV7-3,TRBJ1-1,TGTGCCAGCAGCTTAGATGTATCTGGGAACACTGAAGCTTTCTTT,CASSLDVSGNTEAFF
NA,NA,TRBV27,TRBJ2-7,TGTGCCAGCAGCCTGGGGCCGGCGAGCGCCATTTACGAGCAGTACTTC,CASSLGPASAIYEQYF
TRBD2,NA,TRBV7-9,TRBJ2-1,TGTGCCAGCAGCTTAGTAGCGGGAGGGAACTACAATGAGCAGTTCTTC,CASSLVAGGNYNEQFF
NA,once,TRBV7-3,TRBJ2-1,TGTGCCAGCAGCCCCGGTTTAGGTCCCAATGAGCAGTTCTTC,CASSPGLGPNEQFF
NA,NA,TRBV29-1,TRBJ1-2,TGCAGCGTTGAAGGCGGGGAGGGGGGCTACACCTTC,CSVEGGEGGYTF
TRBD1,NA,TRBV12-5,TRBJ2-2,TGTGCTAGTGCCTACGGGACAGGGGGCGCCGGGGAGCTGTTTTTT,CASAYGTGGAGELFF
NA,NA,TRBV2,TRBJ2-7,TGTGCCAGCAGTGAGGGACATCTCCTCGAGCAGTACTTC,CASSEGHLLEQYF
TRBD1,NA,TRBV9,TRBJ2-3,TGTGCCAGCAGCGTAGTAGGACAGGGCACAGATACGCAGTATTTT,CASSVVGQGTDTQYF
NA,once,TRBV2,TRBJ1-1,TGTGCCAGCACAATGGGGGGAAATACTGAAGCTTTCTTT,CASTMGGNTEAFF
NA,NA,TRBV7-3,TRBJ2-1,TGTGCCAGCAGCTTAGGAGGGATCGGTGAGCAGTTCTTC,CASSLGGIGEQFF
NA,NA,TRBV7-6,TRBJ2-2,TGTGCCAGCAGCTTAGCGACGGAAACCGGGGAGCTGTTTTTT,CASSLATETGELFF
TRBD1,NA,TRBV9,TRBJ1-4,TGTGCCAGCAGCCCAATCGACAGGGGGACTAATGAAAAACTGTTTTTT,CASSPIDRGTNEKLFF
NA,NA,TRBV6-5,TRBJ2-1,TGTGCCAGCAGTTACTCGAGTTCGTACTACAATGAGCAGTTCTTC,CASSYSSSYYNEQFF
NA,NA,TRBV6-6,TRBJ2-2,TGTGCCAGCAGTTACGGGACCGGGGAGCTGTTTTTT,CASSYGTGELFF
TRBD1,NA,TRBV30,TRBJ2-7,TGTGCCTGGAGTAGTAGGGACAGTTCCTTCTACGAGCAGTACTTC,CAWSSRDSSFYEQYF
NA,NA,TRBV20-1,TRBJ1-1,TGCAGTGCATGGAACACTGAAGCTTTCTTT,CSAWNTEAFF
TRBD1,NA,TRBV27,TRBJ1-5,TGTGCCAGCAGAATTACAGGGGGCCCTCAGGGAACCCAGCATTTT,CASRITGGPQGTQHF
NA,NA,TRBV30,TRBJ1-1,TGTGCCTGGAGTTCGGGGGTAGGAGGGAATGAAGCTTTCTTT,CAWSSGVGGNEAFF
TRBD1,once,TRBV27,TRBJ1-2,TGTGCCAGCAGGGACGACAGGGACCTATACTATGGCTACACCTTC,CASRDDRDLYYGYTF
NA,NA,TRBV2,TRBJ2-7,TGTGCCAGCAGTGAAGTACAGGAAGGGGAGCAGTACTTC,CASSEVQEGEQYF
NA,NA,TRBV6-1,TRBJ2-7,TGTGCCAGCAGTGTTCAGGCAGGGGAAACCTACGAGCAGTACTTC,CASSVQAGETYEQYF
TRBD1,NA,TRBV7-6,TRBJ1-1,TGTGCCATATACAGGGCGGGCAGGGGGGCGAACACTGAAGCTTTCTTT,CAIYRAGRGANTEAFF
NA,many,TRBV2,TRBJ2-7,TGTGCCAGCAACCCCAGTATTTCCTACGAGCAGTACTTC,CASNPSISYEQYF
NA,NA,TRBV6-6,TRBJ1-1,TGTGCCAGCAGTTACTCTTCGGATGGGGCTTTCTTT,CASSYSSDGAFF
TRBD1,once,TRBV5-5,TRBJ1-5,TGTGCCAGCAGCCCGGGACAGGGAGTACGAAGCAATCAGCCCCAGCATTTT,CASSPGQGVRSNQPQHF
TRBD1,NA,TRBV5-4,TRBJ1-2,TGTGCCAGCAGCCCTTATTCCGGGACAGCTGGTGGCTACACCTTC,CASSPYSGTAGGYTF
NA,NA,TRBV6-5,TRBJ2-5,TGTGCCAGCAGTTATTCCCCAGCTGAGACCCAGTACTTC,CASSYSPAETQYF
NA,NA,TRBV5-1,TRBJ2-5,TGCGCCAGCCGAATTGGGGGGCTTGAGACCCAGTACTTC,CASRIGGLETQYF
NA,once,TRBV9,TRBJ2-7,TGTGCCAGCAGCGTAGGCGGGACCACGAGGCCCTACGAGCAGTACTTC,CASSVGGTTRPYEQYF
NA,NA,TRBV19,TRBJ2-7,TGTGCCAGTAGTATGGGCTACGAGCAGTACTTC,CASSMGYEQYF
TRBD2,NA,TRBV13,TRBJ2-3,TGTGCCAGCAGCGCCCCCCAGCGGGAGGCAGATACGCAGTATTTT,CASSAPQREADTQYF
NA,NA,TRBV5-8,TRBJ1-1,TGTGCCAGCAGCTCGAAGTGGGCTTTCTTT,CASSSKWAFF